This record concerns one TCR beta chain sequence. The antigen remains undetermined. The CDR3 totals 15 residues. The germline V gene has CDR1 SGHRS and CDR2 YFSETQ. Trimming removed 4 bases from V and 9 bases from J; junction bases left unmatched: 10. Assay: immunoSEQ multiplex PCR; the TCRdb copy retains only in-frame clones and omits some. The repertoire has about 5,300 clones, 55% to 70% of them found once; the top ten carry around 43%. The data derive from a study of CD8 T cell repertoires and HIV-1 epitope variants. The source of this sequence is a male donor with HIV. Sequences were obtained from cultured CD8+ T cells derived from PBMCs. The V and J genes are TRBV5-1 and TRBJ1-6, with 7 bases that match TRBD1. As DNA, the CDR3 is TGCGCCAGCAGCGCCCGACAGGGTAGGATTTCACCCCTCCACTTT. It encodes CASSARQGRISPLHF.